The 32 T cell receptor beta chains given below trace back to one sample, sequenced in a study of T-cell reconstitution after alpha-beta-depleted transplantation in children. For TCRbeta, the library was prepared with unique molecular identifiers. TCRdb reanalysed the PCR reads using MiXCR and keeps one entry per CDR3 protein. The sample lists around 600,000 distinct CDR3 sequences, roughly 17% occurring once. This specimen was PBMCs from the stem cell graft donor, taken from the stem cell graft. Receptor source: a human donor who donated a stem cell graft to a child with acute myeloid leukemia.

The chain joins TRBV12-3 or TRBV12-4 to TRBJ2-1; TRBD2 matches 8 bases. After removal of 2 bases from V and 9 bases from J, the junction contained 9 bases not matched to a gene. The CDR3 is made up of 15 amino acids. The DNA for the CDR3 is TGTGCCAGCAGTTTAAGGGCGGGGGGCGGGTCTGAGCAGTTCTTC. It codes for CASSLRAGGGSEQFF.

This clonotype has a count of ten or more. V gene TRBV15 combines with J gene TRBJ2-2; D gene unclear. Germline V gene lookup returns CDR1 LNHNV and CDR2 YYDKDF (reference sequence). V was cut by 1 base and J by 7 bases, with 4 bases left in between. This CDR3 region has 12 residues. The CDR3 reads CATSRVVGELFF. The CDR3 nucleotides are TGTGCCACCAGCAGAGTGGTCGGGGAGCTGTTTTTT.

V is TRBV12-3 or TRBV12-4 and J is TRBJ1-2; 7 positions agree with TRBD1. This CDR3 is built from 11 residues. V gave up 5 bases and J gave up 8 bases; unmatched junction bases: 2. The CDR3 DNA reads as TGTGCCAGCAGTATGGGACAGGGCTACACCTTC. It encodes CASSMGQGYTF.

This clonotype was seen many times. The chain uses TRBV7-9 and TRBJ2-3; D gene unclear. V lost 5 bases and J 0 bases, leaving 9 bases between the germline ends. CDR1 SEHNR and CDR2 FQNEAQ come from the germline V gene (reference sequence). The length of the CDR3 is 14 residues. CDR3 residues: CASSLGRSTDTQYF. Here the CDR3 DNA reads TGTGCCAGCAGCCTCGGACGGAGCACAGATACGCAGTATTTT.

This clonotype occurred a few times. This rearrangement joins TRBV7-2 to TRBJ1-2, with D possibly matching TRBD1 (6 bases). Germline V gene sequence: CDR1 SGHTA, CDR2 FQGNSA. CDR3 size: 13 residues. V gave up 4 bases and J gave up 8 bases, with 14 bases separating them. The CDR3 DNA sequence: TGTGCCAGCAGCTCCTACAGGGTGGGAGGCTACACCTTC. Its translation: CASSSYRVGGYTF.

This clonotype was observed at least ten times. This CDR3 reads CSSRDRVYETQYF. DNA for the CDR3: TGCAGCAGCCGGGACAGGGTGTACGAGACCCAGTACTTC. V and J are TRBV29-1 and TRBJ2-5; 9 bases agree with TRBD1. CDR3 size: 13 residues. V lost 8 bases, J lost 5 bases, and 9 bases stayed unmatched. The germline V gene encodes CDR1 SQVTM and CDR2 ANQGSEA.

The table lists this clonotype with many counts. CDR3 DNA sequence: TGCAGTGCCTCGATCGGGACAGGGGAATATGGCTACACCTTC. Protein product: CSASIGTGEYGYTF. The chain has TRBV20-1 and TRBJ1-2; 10 nucleotides agree with TRBD1. Trimming took 6 bases from V and 5 from J; bases not matched to a gene: 9. Germline V CDR1 and CDR2: DFQATT, SNEGSKA (reference sequence). This CDR3 contains 14 residues.

The DNA of the CDR3 is TGTGCCAGCGACGGGGGGGGGAGCACAGATACGCAGTATTTT. This codes for CASDGGGSTDTQYF. The chain recombines TRBV7-9 with TRBJ2-3; 8 bases align to TRBD2. Germline V gene lookup returns CDR1 SEHNR and CDR2 FQNEAQ (reference sequence). The CDR3 has 14 residues. The V and J ends lost 8 bases and 0 bases, in that order; junction bases with no gene match: 4.

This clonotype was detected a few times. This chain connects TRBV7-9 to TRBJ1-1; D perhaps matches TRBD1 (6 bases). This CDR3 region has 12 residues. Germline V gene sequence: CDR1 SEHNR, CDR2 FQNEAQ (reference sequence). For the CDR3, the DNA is TGTGCAGGGGGAAGGCAGGACACTGAAGCTTTCTTT. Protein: CAGGRQDTEAFF.

The CDR3 here is CASSESVGGGGSDTQYF. DNA of the CDR3: TGTGCCAGCAGTGAATCAGTCGGAGGGGGTGGATCAGATACGCAGTATTTT. The chain uses TRBV25-1 and TRBJ2-3; D possibly uses TRBD1 or TRBD2 (6 bases each). The CDR3 length is 17 residues. Germline CDR1 and CDR2: MGHDK and SYGVNS. Trimming left V 1 base short and J 4 bases short, with 18 bases between.

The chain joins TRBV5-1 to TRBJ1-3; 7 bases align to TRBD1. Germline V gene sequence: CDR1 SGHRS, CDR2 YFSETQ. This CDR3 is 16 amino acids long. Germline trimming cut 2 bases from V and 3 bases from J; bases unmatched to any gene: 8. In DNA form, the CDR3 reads TGCGCCAGCAGCTTAGCGGGACAGCGATATGGAAACACCATATATTTT. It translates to CASSLAGQRYGNTIYF. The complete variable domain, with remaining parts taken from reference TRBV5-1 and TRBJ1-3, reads KAGVTQTPRYLIKTRGQQVTLSCSPISGHRSVSWYQQTPGQGLQFLFEYFSETQRNKGNFPGRFSGRQFSNSRSEMNVSTLELGDSALYLCASSLAGQRYGNTIYFGEGSWLTVV.

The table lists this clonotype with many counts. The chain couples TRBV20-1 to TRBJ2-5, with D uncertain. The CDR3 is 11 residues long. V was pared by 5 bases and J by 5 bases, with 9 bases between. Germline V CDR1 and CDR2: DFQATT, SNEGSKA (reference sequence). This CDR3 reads CSAQDRETQYF. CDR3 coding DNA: TGCAGTGCTCAAGACCGGGAGACCCAGTACTTC.

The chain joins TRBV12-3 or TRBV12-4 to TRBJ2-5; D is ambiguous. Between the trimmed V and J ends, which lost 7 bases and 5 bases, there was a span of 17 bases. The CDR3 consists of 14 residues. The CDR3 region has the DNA TGTGCCAGCACCTCCGCGGCGGCTGGGGAGACCCAGTACTTC. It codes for CASTSAAAGETQYF.

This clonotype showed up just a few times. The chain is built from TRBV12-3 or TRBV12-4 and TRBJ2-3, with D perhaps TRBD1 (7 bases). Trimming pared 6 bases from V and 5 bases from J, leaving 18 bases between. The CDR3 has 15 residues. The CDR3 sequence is CASRPRRGQIDTQYF. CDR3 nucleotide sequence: TGTGCCAGCAGACCTAGGAGGGGGCAGATAGATACGCAGTATTTT.

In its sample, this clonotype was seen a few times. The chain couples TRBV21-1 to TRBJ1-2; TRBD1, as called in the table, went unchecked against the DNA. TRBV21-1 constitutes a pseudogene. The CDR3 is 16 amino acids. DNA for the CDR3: TGTGCCAGCAGCAAATCCTACGGGACAGGGTATTATGGCTACACCTTC. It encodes CASSKSYGTGYYGYTF.

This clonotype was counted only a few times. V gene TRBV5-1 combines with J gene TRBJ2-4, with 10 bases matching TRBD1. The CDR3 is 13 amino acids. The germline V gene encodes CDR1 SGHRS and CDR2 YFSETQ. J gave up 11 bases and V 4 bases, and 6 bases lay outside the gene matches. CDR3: CASSPTGGGLQYF. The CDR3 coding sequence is TGCGCCAGCAGCCCGACAGGGGGCGGCCTTCAGTACTTC.

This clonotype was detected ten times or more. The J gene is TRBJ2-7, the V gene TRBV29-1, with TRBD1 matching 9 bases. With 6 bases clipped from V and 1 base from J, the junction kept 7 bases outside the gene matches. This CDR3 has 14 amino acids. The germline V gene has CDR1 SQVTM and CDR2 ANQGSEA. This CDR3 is CSVAGQGHSYEQYF. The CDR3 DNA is TGCAGCGTCGCTGGACAGGGGCATTCCTACGAGCAGTACTTC.

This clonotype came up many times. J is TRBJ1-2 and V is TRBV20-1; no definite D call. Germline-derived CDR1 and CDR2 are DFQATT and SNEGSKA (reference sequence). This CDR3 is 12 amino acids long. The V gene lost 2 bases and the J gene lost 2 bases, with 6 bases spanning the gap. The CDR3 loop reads CSARTDNYGYTF. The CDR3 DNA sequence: TGCAGTGCTAGAACGGACAACTATGGCTACACCTTC.

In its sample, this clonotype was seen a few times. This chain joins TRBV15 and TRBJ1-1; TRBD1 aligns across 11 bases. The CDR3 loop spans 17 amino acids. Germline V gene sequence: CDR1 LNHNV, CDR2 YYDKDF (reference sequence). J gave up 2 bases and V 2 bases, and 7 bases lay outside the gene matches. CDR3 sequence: CATSRPSWTGGNTEAFF. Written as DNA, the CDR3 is TGTGCCACCAGCAGACCATCATGGACAGGGGGCAACACTGAAGCTTTCTTT.

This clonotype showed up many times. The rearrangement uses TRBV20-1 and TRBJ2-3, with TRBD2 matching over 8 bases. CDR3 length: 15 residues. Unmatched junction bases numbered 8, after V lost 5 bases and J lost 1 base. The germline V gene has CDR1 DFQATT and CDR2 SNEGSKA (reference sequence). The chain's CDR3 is CSAVVLAGRTDTQYF. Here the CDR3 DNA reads TGCAGTGCTGTAGTGTTAGCGGGGCGCACAGATACGCAGTATTTT.

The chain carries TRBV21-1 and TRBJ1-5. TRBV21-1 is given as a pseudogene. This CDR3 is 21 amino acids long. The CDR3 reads CASIVERAAGIRLYSNQPQHF. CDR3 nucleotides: TGTGCCAGCATAGTTGAGAGGGCAGCGGGTATTAGGCTCTATAGCAATCAGCCCCAGCATTTT.

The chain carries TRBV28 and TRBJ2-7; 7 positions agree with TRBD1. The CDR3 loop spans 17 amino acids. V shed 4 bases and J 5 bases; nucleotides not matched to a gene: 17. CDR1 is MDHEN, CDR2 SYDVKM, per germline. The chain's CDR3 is CASSSPPSPTGLNEQYF. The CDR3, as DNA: TGTGCCAGCAGTTCCCCCCCTTCTCCGACAGGGTTGAACGAGCAGTACTTC. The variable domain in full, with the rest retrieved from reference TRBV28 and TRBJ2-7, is DVKVTQSSRYLVKRTGEKVFLECVQDMDHENMFWYRQDPGLGLRLIYFSYDVKMKEKGDIPEGYSVSREKKERFSLILESASTNQTSMYLCASSSPPSPTGLNEQYFGPGTRLTVT.

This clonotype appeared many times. CDR3 DNA sequence: TGCAGTGCTCTCTACAGGGACTCTGGAAACACCATATATTTT. It translates to CSALYRDSGNTIYF. The genes are TRBV20-1 and TRBJ1-3, with D perhaps matching TRBD1 (6 bases). Germline V gene sequence: CDR1 DFQATT, CDR2 SNEGSKA (reference sequence). The CDR3 runs to 14 residues. V was cut by 5 bases and J by 0 bases, with 11 bases left in between.

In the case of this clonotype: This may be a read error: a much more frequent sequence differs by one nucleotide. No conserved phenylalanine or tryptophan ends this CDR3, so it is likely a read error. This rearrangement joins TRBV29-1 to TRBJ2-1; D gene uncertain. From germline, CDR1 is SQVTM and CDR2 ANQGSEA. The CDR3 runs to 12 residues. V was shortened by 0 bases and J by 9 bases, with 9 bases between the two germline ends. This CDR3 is CSVEDRVIEQFL. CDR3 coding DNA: TGCAGCGTTGAAGATCGGGTCATTGAGCAGTTCTTG.

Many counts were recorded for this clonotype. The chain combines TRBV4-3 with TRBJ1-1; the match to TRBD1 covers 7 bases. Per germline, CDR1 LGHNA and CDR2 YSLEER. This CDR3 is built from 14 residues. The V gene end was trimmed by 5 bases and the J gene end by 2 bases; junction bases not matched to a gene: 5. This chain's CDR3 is CASSYDRVNTEAFF. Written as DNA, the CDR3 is TGCGCCAGCAGCTATGACAGGGTCAACACTGAAGCTTTCTTT.

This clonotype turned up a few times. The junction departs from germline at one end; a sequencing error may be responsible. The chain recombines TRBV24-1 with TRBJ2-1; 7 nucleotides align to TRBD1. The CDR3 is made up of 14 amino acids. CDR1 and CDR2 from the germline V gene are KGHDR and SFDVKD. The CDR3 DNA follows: TGTGCCGCCAGCCCGGCAGGGGGAAGCAATGAGCAGTTCTTC. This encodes CAASPAGGSNEQFF.

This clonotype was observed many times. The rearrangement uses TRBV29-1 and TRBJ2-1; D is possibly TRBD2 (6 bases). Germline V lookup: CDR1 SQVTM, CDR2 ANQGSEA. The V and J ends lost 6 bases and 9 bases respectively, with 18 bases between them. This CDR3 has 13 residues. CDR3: CSVGSLSEGEQFF. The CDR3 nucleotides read TGCAGCGTAGGGTCCCTCTCGGAGGGTGAGCAGTTCTTC.

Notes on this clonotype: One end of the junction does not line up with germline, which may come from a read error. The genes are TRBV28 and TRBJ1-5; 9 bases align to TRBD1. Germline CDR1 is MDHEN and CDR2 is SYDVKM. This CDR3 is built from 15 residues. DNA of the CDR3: TGTGCCAGCAGTTTGGACAGGGGAGGAGATCAGCCCCAGCTTTTT. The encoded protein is CASSLDRGGDQPQLF.

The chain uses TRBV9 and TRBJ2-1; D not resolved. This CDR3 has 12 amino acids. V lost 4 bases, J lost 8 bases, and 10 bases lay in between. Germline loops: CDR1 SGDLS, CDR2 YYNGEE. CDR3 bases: TGTGCCAGCAGCCCCCCAGTCCATGAGCAGTTCTTC. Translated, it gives CASSPPVHEQFF.

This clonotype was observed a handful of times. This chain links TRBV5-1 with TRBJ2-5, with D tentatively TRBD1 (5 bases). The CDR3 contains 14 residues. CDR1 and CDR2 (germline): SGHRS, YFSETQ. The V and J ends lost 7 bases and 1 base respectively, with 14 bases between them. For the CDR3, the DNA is TGCGCCAGCGCCTACCGACAGCCCCAAGAGACCCAGTACTTC. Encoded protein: CASAYRQPQETQYF.

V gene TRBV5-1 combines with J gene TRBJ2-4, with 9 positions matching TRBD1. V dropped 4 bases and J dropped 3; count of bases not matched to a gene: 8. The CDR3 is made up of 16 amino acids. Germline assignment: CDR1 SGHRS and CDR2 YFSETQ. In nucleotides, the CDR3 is TGCGCCAGCAGCGACCGGACAGGGGTGGTCAAAAACATTCAGTACTTC. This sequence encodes CASSDRTGVVKNIQYF.

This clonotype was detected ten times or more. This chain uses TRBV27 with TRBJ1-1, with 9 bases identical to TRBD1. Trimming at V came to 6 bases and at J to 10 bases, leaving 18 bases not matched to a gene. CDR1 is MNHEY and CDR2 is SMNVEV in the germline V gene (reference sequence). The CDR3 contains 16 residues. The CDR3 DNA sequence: TGTGCCAGCAGCCCCCCGGGACAGGGCTCGGGGCATAGAGCTTTCTTT. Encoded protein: CASSPPGQGSGHRAFF.